This T cell receptor beta chain was captured by sequencing in a study of T cell repertoires in cytomegalovirus infection. TCRdb passed the reads through MiXCR, listing each CDR3 protein once. The sample yields 200,000 to 300,000 distinct CDR3 sequences, under 8.5% seen once. This clonotype was observed at least ten times. V lost 2 bases and J 4 bases, leaving 9 bases between the germline ends. This CDR3 has 14 amino acids. The V gene's germline CDR1 is SGHTA and CDR2 FQGNSA. This chain joins TRBV7-2 and TRBJ2-1; D is unresolved. The sequenced sample consisted of PBMCs. The sequence derives from a human donor in good health (CMV status not recorded). Some clones in this sample may be carry-over from other donors' samples. The CDR3 nucleotides read TGTGCCAGCAGCTTACGCCAGCAGTACAATGAGCAGTTCTTC. This encodes CASSLRQQYNEQFF.